The clone carrying this T cell receptor (beta chain) was seen a few times. Its specificity is unknown. Together with a sample-barcoded 5' primer, a J-beta primer mix was included in a second PCR lasting about 7 to 11 cycles. TCRdb ran MiXCR on the 5' RACE reads and lists one entry per CDR3 protein. The sample has about 1.8 million distinct CDR3 sequences, just under 50% seen once. The CDR3 spans 16 residues. Germline CDR1 and CDR2: MGHRA and YSYEKL. V was cut by 4 bases and J by 5 bases, with 18 bases left in between. The data were taken from a study of blood T cells in healthy people across ages. Regarding the study as a whole: Strong correlation existed between TCR beta diversity and naive T cell percentage.

The origin of this receptor is a woman aged 40 to 50 in good health. Sample: blood. The chain uses TRBV4-1 and TRBJ1-5; D is perhaps TRBD1 (5 bases). In DNA, the CDR3 is TGCGCCAGCAGCCCAGAGGATATAGACAGCTATCAGCCCCAGCATTTT. This gives the protein CASSPEDIDSYQPQHF.